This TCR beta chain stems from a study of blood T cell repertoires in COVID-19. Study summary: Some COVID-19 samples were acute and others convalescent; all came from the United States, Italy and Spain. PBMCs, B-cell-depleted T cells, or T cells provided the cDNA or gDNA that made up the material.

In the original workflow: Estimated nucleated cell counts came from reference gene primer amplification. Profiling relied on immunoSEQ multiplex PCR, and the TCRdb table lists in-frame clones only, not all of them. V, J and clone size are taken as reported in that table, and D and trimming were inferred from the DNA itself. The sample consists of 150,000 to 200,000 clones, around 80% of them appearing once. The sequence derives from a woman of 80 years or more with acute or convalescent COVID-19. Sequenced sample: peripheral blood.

The CDR3 protein is CASSPQLGAGTGELFF. The CDR3 DNA follows: TGTGCCAGCAGTCCCCAGTTGGGGGCTGGTACCGGGGAGCTGTTTTTT. The chain uses TRBV28 and TRBJ2-2, with a possible D match to TRBD1 (6 bases). This CDR3 has 16 amino acids. Per the germline V gene, CDR1 is MDHEN and CDR2 is SYDVKM. V was cut by 5 bases and J by 5 bases, with 18 bases left in between.